Listed below are T cell receptor beta chains from one sample, sequenced in a study of T cells in Graves' hyperthyroidism and ophthalmopathy. TCRdb fed the multiplex PCR reads into MiXCR, producing one record per CDR3 protein. The sample consists of hundreds of thousands of distinct CDR3 sequences, less than 20% of them appearing once. The sequenced sample was blood. These receptors were obtained from a woman between 18 and 29 years old with Graves' hyperthyroidism. The CDR3 runs from the conserved cysteine through the conserved F or W. A D gene is named only where the DNA matches it firmly. Expanded clones get a size class; other rows say once, few or many, or leave the size out.

j_call | v_call | d_call | clone_size | cdr3_aa | cdr3_nt
TRBJ2-5 | TRBV7-9 | . | few | CASSLVGTQETQYF | TGTGCCAGCAGCTTAGTGGGGACACAAGAGACCCAGTACTTC
TRBJ1-1 | TRBV20-1 | . | many | CSASEGATEAFF | TGCAGTGCTAGTGAGGGAGCCACTGAAGCTTTCTTT
TRBJ1-1 | TRBV28 | . | many | CASSLHVTGPIEAFF | TGTGCCAGCAGTTTGCACGTGACAGGCCCAATTGAAGCTTTCTTT
TRBJ1-1 | TRBV4-1 | . | few | CASSQVLGRLFMNTEAFF | TGCGCCAGCAGCCAAGTTTTAGGCCGCCTCTTTATGAACACTGAAGCTTTCTTT
TRBJ1-2 | TRBV5-1 | . | few | CASSPIHNYGYTF | TGCGCCAGCAGCCCCATACATAACTATGGCTACACCTTC
TRBJ2-7 | TRBV24-1 | TRBD1 | many | CATQSGQGRDEQYF | TGTGCCACCCAATCCGGACAGGGACGCGACGAGCAGTACTTC
TRBJ1-3 | TRBV9 | . | . | CASSVGLEGNTIYF | TGTGCCAGCAGCGTAGGGTTGGAGGGAAACACCATATATTTT
TRBJ2-7 | TRBV28 | . | many | CASSADLGYEQYF | TGTGCCAGCAGTGCGGACCTGGGGTACGAGCAGTACTTC
TRBJ1-5 | TRBV12-3/TRBV12-4 | . | many | CASSFRDSNQPQHF | TGTGCCAGCAGTTTCCGGGACAGCAATCAGCCCCAGCATTTT
TRBJ2-7 | TRBV27 | . | many | CASNHRDSYEQYF | TGTGCCAGCAATCACCGGGATTCCTACGAGCAGTACTTC
TRBJ2-3 | TRBV20-1 | . | . | CSALGRSTDTQYF | TGCAGTGCTCTGGGACGTAGCACAGATACGCAGTATTTT
TRBJ2-4 | TRBV5-1 | . | . | CASSLTQGKNIQYF | TGCGCCAGCAGCTTGACCCAGGGAAAAAACATTCAGTACTTC
TRBJ1-1 | TRBV2 | TRBD1 | many | CASRGDRNTEAFF | TGTGCCAGCAGGGGGGACAGGAACACTGAAGCTTTCTTT
TRBJ1-5 | TRBV24-1 | TRBD1 | many | CATSDSRGYQPQHF | TGTGCCACCAGTGACTCCAGGGGGTACCAGCCCCAGCATTTT
TRBJ1-2 | TRBV11-2 | . | many | CATNIGGIGGYTF | TGTGCCACCAACATCGGGGGGATAGGAGGCTACACCTTC
TRBJ1-1 | TRBV19 | . | . | CASSTGWKTHAEAFF | TGTGCCAGTAGTACCGGATGGAAGACACACGCTGAAGCTTTCTTT
TRBJ2-3 | TRBV14 | . | many | CASSQKPGILRDTQYF | TGTGCCAGCAGCCAGAAGCCCGGGATCCTTCGGGATACGCAGTATTTT
TRBJ2-7 | TRBV29-1 | . | . | CSVGGSSGTYNEQYF | TGCAGCGTTGGGGGGTCCTCGGGGACGTACAATGAGCAGTACTTC
TRBJ1-5 | TRBV6-2/TRBV6-3 | . | many | CASSYLDQPQHF | TGTGCCAGCAGTTATTTGGATCAGCCCCAGCATTTT
TRBJ2-7 | TRBV27 | TRBD1 | . | CASSLSPGQIEQYF | TGTGCCAGCAGTCTCTCCCCGGGACAGATCGAGCAGTACTTC
TRBJ2-7 | TRBV6-5 | . | many | CASSYSGKPTYEQYF | TGTGCCAGCAGTTACTCGGGGAAACCGACCTACGAGCAGTACTTC
TRBJ1-1 | TRBV6-1 | . | many | CASSENGGRTEAFF | TGTGCCAGCAGTGAAAACGGGGGAAGGACTGAAGCTTTCTTT
TRBJ2-7 | TRBV5-1 | . | . | CASSTSGAYEQFF | .
TRBJ1-2 | TRBV18 | . | few | CASSPVAGLNNGYTF | TGTGCCAGCTCACCCGTCGCAGGATTAAATAATGGCTACACCTTC
TRBJ2-2 | TRBV24-1 | . | . | CATSGRGPVTGELFF | TGTGCCACCAGTGGACGGGGGCCGGTCACCGGGGAGCTGTTTTTT
TRBJ2-2 | TRBV6-5 | TRBD2 | few | CASSYMREWFTGELFF | TGTGCCAGCAGTTATATGCGGGAGTGGTTCACCGGGGAGCTGTTTTTT
TRBJ1-1 | TRBV13 | . | . | CASSNRRSDEAFF | TGTGCCAGCAGCAATCGGAGGTCGGATGAAGCTTTCTTT
TRBJ2-7 | TRBV15 | TRBD2 | . | CATSREWTSSREQYF | TGTGCCACCAGCAGAGAGTGGACTAGCTCCAGGGAGCAGTACTTC
TRBJ1-2 | TRBV6-5 | . | . | CASSYSGRDGYTF | TGTGCCAGCAGTTACTCGGGCAGGGATGGCTACACCTTC
TRBJ2-4 | TRBV7-2 | TRBD2 | . | CASSLVGGSAKNIQYF | TGTGCCAGCAGCTTAGTGGGCGGGAGTGCCAAAAACATTCAGTACTTC
TRBJ2-1 | TRBV6-2/TRBV6-3 | . | many | CASSYSPGEPYNEQFF | TGTGCCAGCAGTTACTCGCCGGGGGAGCCCTACAATGAGCAGTTCTTC
TRBJ2-5 | TRBV3-1 | TRBD1 | many | CASTRLDRTVETQYF | TGTGCCAGCACAAGATTGGACAGGACGGTAGAGACCCAGTACTTC
TRBJ2-7 | TRBV28 | TRBD2 | many | CASNPTVRTSGGDEQYF | TGTGCCAGCAACCCAACGGTGAGGACTAGCGGGGGGGACGAGCAGTACTTC
TRBJ1-6 | TRBV28 | TRBD1 | . | CASSFPGQTNSPLHF | TGTGCCAGCAGTTTTCCGGGACAGACTAATTCACCCCTCCACTTT
TRBJ2-2 | TRBV7-8 | . | . | CASSLTGFGELFF | TGTGCCAGCAGCTTGACAGGATTTGGGGAGCTGTTTTTT
TRBJ2-5 | TRBV5-1 | . | . | CASSLGPRTTETQYF | TGCGCCAGCAGCTTGGGACCGAGGACTACAGAGACCCAGTACTTC
TRBJ2-6 | TRBV11-2 | TRBD1 | many | CASSPSVDRGSGANVLTF | TGTGCCAGCAGCCCTTCCGTCGACAGGGGGTCTGGGGCCAACGTCCTGACTTTC
TRBJ1-1 | TRBV5-1 | . | few | CASSLAMGRNTEAFF | TGCGCCAGCAGCTTGGCCATGGGGCGGAACACTGAAGCTTTCTTT
TRBJ2-7 | TRBV27 | . | many | CASSLGRFHEQYF | TGTGCCAGCAGTTTGGGGCGCTTCCACGAGCAGTACTTC
TRBJ1-5 | TRBV19 | . | . | CASSSPPRGRGGNQPQHF | TGTGCCAGTAGTTCCCCTCCCCGGGGCCGCGGGGGCAATCAGCCCCAGCATTTT
TRBJ2-5 | TRBV3-1 | . | many | CASSQRTVQETQYF | TGTGCCAGCAGCCAAAGGACAGTCCAAGAGACCCAGTACTTC
TRBJ1-4 | TRBV15 | . | few | CATSRTRGDEKLFF | TGTGCCACCAGCAGGACAAGGGGGGATGAAAAACTGTTTTTT
TRBJ2-7 | TRBV28 | . | many | CASSLAPRGEQYF | TGTGCCAGCAGTTTGGCACCCAGGGGCGAGCAGTACTTC
TRBJ2-6 | TRBV7-3 | . | . | CASSLLGGSGANVLTF | TGTGCCAGCAGCCTCCTAGGAGGCTCTGGGGCCAACGTCCTGACTTTC
TRBJ1-2 | TRBV4-1 | . | few | CASSQGEGKGGYTF | TGCGCCAGCAGCCAAGGAGAGGGGAAGGGTGGCTACACCTTC
TRBJ2-5 | TRBV11-2 | TRBD2 | many | CASRTGRGGPETQYF | TGTGCCAGCCGAACGGGACGGGGGGGCCCGGAGACCCAGTACTTC
TRBJ1-5 | TRBV19 | . | . | CASSIVGLGRPQAADQPQHF | TGTGCCAGTAGTATAGTAGGATTGGGACGCCCTCAGGCCGCGGATCAGCCCCAGCATTTT
TRBJ1-2 | TRBV20-1 | . | many | CSARAPIYGYTF | TGCAGTGCTAGAGCACCGATCTATGGCTACACCTTC
TRBJ1-2 | TRBV18 | TRBD1 | many | CASSASIDRADYGYTF | TGTGCCAGCTCAGCGTCAATCGACAGGGCGGACTATGGCTACACCTTC